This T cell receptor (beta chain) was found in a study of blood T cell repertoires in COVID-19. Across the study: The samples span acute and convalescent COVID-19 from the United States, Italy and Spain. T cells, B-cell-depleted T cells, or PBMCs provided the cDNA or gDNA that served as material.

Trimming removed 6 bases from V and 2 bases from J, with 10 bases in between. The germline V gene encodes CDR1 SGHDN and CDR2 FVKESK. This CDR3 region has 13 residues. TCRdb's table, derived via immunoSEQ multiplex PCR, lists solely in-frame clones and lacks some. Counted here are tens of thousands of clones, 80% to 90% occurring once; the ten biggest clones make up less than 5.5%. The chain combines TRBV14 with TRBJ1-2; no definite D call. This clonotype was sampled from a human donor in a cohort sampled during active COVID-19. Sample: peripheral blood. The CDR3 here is CASSSHRNYGYTF. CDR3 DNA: TGTGCCAGCAGTAGTCACAGAAACTATGGCTACACCTTC.